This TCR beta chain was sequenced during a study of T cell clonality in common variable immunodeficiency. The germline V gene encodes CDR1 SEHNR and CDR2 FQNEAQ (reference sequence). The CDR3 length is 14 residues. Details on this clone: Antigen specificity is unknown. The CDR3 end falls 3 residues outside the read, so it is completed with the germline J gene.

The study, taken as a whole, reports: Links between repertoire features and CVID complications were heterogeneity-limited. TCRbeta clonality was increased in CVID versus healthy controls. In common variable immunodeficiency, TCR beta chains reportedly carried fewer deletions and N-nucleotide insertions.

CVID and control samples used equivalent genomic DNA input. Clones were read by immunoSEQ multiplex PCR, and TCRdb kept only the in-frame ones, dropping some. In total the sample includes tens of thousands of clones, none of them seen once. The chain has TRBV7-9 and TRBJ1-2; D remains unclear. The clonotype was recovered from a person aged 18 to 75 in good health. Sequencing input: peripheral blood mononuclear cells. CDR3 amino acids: CASSHRLSSYDYTF. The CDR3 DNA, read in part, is TGTGCCAGCAGCCACCGTTTGAGCTCCTACGAC.